Listed here are 21 T cell receptor beta chains from one sample, sequenced in a study of CD8 T cells in Susac syndrome. Reverse transcription of roughly 0.5 to 1 ug RNA was performed with random hexamers. TCRdb reprocessed the immunoSEQ multiplex PCR reads with MiXCR, giving one entry per CDR3 protein. The top ten clones hold 0.41% of a sample with around 50,000 distinct CDR3 sequences, over 90% of them seen once. The sequenced material came from CD8+ T cells from PBMCs. The receptors derive from a human donor in good health.

The CDR3 DNA follows: TGTGCCACCTCACCGACCGGAAGGGAAGCTTTCTTT. Translation gives CATSPTGREAFF. The chain has TRBV12-3 or TRBV12-4 and TRBJ1-1; D is ambiguous. The CDR3 has 12 residues. V was cut by 10 bases and J by 8 bases, with 17 bases left in between.

The rearrangement links TRBV24-1 to TRBJ2-2; 10 bases line up with TRBD2. Germline V gives CDR1 KGHDR, CDR2 SFDVKD. There are 16 residues in the CDR3. The V segment lost 3 bases and the J segment 4 bases; nucleotides outside the gene matches: 4. This chain's CDR3 is CATSDRTSGFTGELFF. CDR3 nucleotide sequence: TGTGCCACCAGTGATCGGACTAGCGGATTCACCGGGGAGCTGTTTTTT.

This chain connects TRBV13 to TRBJ1-1; TRBD1 agrees at 7 bases. Germline-derived CDR1 and CDR2 are PRHDT and FYEKMQ (reference sequence). The junction had 4 bases not matched to a gene; V was cut back by 5 bases and J by 1 base. The CDR3 is 14 amino acids. In DNA form, the CDR3 reads TGTGCCAGCAGCCTGGGACAGACGAACACTGAAGCTTTCTTT. Translation gives CASSLGQTNTEAFF.

The J gene is TRBJ2-5, the V gene TRBV7-2; 8 bases map to TRBD2. This CDR3 region has 16 residues. The germline V gene has CDR1 SGHTA and CDR2 FQGNSA. V gave up 5 bases and J gave up 4 bases; unmatched junction bases: 12. CDR3 residues: CASSRPGLGFGETQYF. The CDR3 DNA reads as TGTGCCAGCAGCCGTCCGGGACTAGGGTTCGGAGAGACCCAGTACTTC.

The chain recombines TRBV24-1 with TRBJ1-5; D not certain. This CDR3 region has 14 residues. Germline-derived CDR1 and CDR2 are KGHDR and SFDVKD. Trimming took 6 bases from V and 0 from J, leaving 8 bases between them. The CDR3 bases are TGTGCCACCAGTAATGGTGATAGCAATCAGCCCCAGCATTTT. This sequence encodes CATSNGDSNQPQHF.

The chain has TRBV5-1 and TRBJ2-1; 11 bases map to TRBD2. Trimming at V came to 0 bases and at J to 8 bases, leaving 4 bases not matched to a gene. Germline V gene lookup returns CDR1 SGHRS and CDR2 YFSETQ. The CDR3 has 15 amino acids. CDR3 DNA: TGCGCCAGCAGCTTGGTAGCGGGAGGGATCGATGAGCAGTTCTTC. It yields the protein CASSLVAGGIDEQFF.

The rearrangement uses TRBV7-2 and TRBJ1-3, with D possibly TRBD1 on 6 matching bases. The CDR3 has 15 amino acids. Deletions cut 5 bases from V and 0 bases from J, with 11 bases between. CDR1 SGHTA and CDR2 FQGNSA come from the germline V gene. The CDR3 region is CASSQDSSSGNTIYF. The CDR3 nucleotides are TGTGCCAGCAGCCAGGACAGCAGCTCTGGAAACACCATATATTTT.

V is TRBV15 and J is TRBJ2-1, with D unresolved. The V gene's germline CDR1 is LNHNV and CDR2 YYDKDF (reference sequence). Trimming removed 0 bases from V and 5 bases from J, with 8 bases in between. The CDR3 spans 14 residues. The CDR3 region is CATSRDPPDNEQFF. The CDR3, as DNA: TGTGCCACCAGCAGAGATCCCCCCGACAATGAGCAGTTCTTC.

CDR3 sequence: CASSYAGFHIYEQYF. The CDR3 coding sequence is TGTGCCAGCTCATACGCCGGCTTCCACATCTACGAGCAGTACTTC. The chain joins TRBV27 to TRBJ2-7; D remains ambiguous. The germline V gene has CDR1 MNHEY and CDR2 SMNVEV (reference sequence). The V end was cut by 8 bases, the J end by 3 bases, with 20 bases between. The CDR3 runs to 15 residues.

V is TRBV4-1 and J is TRBJ2-1; D is unresolved. The CDR3 consists of 12 residues. V lost 0 bases and J lost 6, with 3 bases in between. Germline CDR1 and CDR2: MGHRA and YSYEKL. CDR3 DNA sequence: TGCGCCAGCAGCCAAGACGCCAATGAGCAGTTCTTC. It codes for CASSQDANEQFF.

As DNA, the CDR3 is TGTGCCAGCAGTTACTCGGCAACGACCTGGGAAGATACGCAGTATTTT. Its translation is CASSYSATTWEDTQYF. The chain joins TRBV6-6 to TRBJ2-3; D ambiguous. The CDR3 consists of 16 residues. In germline, CDR1 is MNHNY, CDR2 SVGAGI (reference sequence). V was pared by 0 bases and J by 5 bases, with 15 bases between.

The chain uses TRBV29-1 and TRBJ2-5, with 9 nucleotides matching TRBD2. The germline CDR1 and CDR2 sequences are SQVTM and ANQGSEA. The J segment lost 12 bases and the V segment lost 2 bases, leaving 4 bases of the junction unmatched. This CDR3 is 11 amino acids long. The CDR3 sequence: CSVENLAGKYF. The CDR3 DNA reads TGCAGCGTTGAAAATCTAGCGGGAAAGTACTTC.

The V gene is TRBV27, the J gene TRBJ2-2; D is perhaps TRBD1 or TRBD2 (6 bases each). The CDR3 loop spans 14 amino acids. V was pared by 4 bases and J by 4 bases, with 10 bases between. CDR1 and CDR2 (germline): MNHEY, SMNVEV (reference sequence). This CDR3 is CASSSGAVTGELFF. The CDR3 nucleotides are TGTGCCAGCAGTTCGGGGGCGGTCACCGGGGAGCTGTTTTTT.

The gene calls are TRBV14 and TRBJ2-7; 10 bases are shared with TRBD2. Germline V gene data show CDR1 as SGHDN and CDR2 as FVKESK. This CDR3 contains 16 residues. Trimming cost V 8 bases and J 5 bases; bases outside gene matches: 15. The DNA for the CDR3 is TGTGCCAGCTCCCCCCTAGCGGGAGTACTTATCCACGAGCAGTACTTC. Its protein is CASSPLAGVLIHEQYF.

The J gene is TRBJ1-2, the V gene TRBV19; no clear D. Looked up from germline, CDR1 is LNHDA and CDR2 is SQIVND (reference sequence). This CDR3 comprises 12 residues. Trimming removed 4 bases from V and 4 bases from J, with 7 bases in between. In DNA form, the CDR3 reads TGTGCCAGTAGTACACAAGCCTATGGCTACACCTTC. It codes for CASSTQAYGYTF.

The chain recombines TRBV4-1 with TRBJ2-3; weak D call: TRBD2 (5 bases). The CDR3 consists of 17 residues. Between the trimmed V and J ends, which lost 0 bases and 2 bases, there was a span of 15 bases. CDR1 and CDR2 from the germline V gene are MGHRA and YSYEKL. The CDR3 here is CASSQDLFRGNTDTQYF. The DNA of the CDR3 is TGCGCCAGCAGCCAAGATCTGTTTCGGGGAAACACAGATACGCAGTATTTT.

This rearrangement joins TRBV4-2 to TRBJ2-2; TRBD2 aligns across 9 bases. V shed 4 bases, J shed 3 bases, and the junction held 3 bases outside the gene matches. The CDR3 is 15 residues long. The V gene's germline CDR1 is LGHNA and CDR2 YNFKEQ. CDR3 nucleotides: TGTGCCAGCAGCCCGGGACTAGCTCACACCGGGGAGCTGTTTTTT. This gives the protein CASSPGLAHTGELFF.

The chain has TRBV10-3 and TRBJ2-2; 10 nucleotides match TRBD2. The CDR3 has 14 amino acids. Germline V lookup: CDR1 ENHRY, CDR2 SYGVKD. V trimming: 9 bases; J trimming: 4 bases; junction bases outside the gene matches: 5. CDR3 residues: CAILAGASTGELFF. CDR3 nucleotide sequence: TGTGCCATTCTAGCGGGAGCCAGCACCGGGGAGCTGTTTTTT.

This rearrangement joins TRBV7-9 to TRBJ2-7; 10 bases align to TRBD2. The CDR3 spans 14 residues. In germline, CDR1 is SEHNR, CDR2 FQNEAQ (reference sequence). The J segment lost 0 bases and the V segment lost 4 bases, leaving 0 bases of the junction unmatched. The CDR3 reads CASSSSGGSYEQYF. For the CDR3, the DNA is TGTGCCAGCAGCTCTAGCGGGGGCTCCTACGAGCAGTACTTC.

The chain couples TRBV19 to TRBJ1-5, with 7 bases that match TRBD1. The V gene end was trimmed by 4 bases and the J gene end by 2 bases; junction bases not matched to a gene: 2. Germline V gene lookup returns CDR1 LNHDA and CDR2 SQIVND (reference sequence). The CDR3 has 14 amino acids. DNA of the CDR3: TGTGCCAGTAGTACAGGGACAGGCAATCAGCCCCAGCATTTT. Its translation is CASSTGTGNQPQHF.

This sequence joins TRBV2 and TRBJ2-1; 12 nucleotides agree with TRBD2. Per germline, CDR1 SNHLY and CDR2 FYNNEI. The length of the CDR3 is 13 residues. V gave up 6 bases and J gave up 11 bases; unmatched junction bases: 5. The CDR3 sequence: CASSPGTSGQQFF. CDR3 nucleotides: TGTGCCAGCAGCCCCGGGACTAGCGGGCAGCAGTTCTTC.